Listed below are T cell receptor beta chains from one sample, sequenced in a study of cytomegalovirus exposure and HLA in healthy donors. Profiling relied on immunoSEQ multiplex PCR, and the TCRdb table lists in-frame clones only, not all of them. In the table there are some 170,000 clones, less than 85% of which are singletons. Sequenced material: PBMCs. All receptors derive from a man in his forties in good health and CMV-seronegative. Both conserved end residues are part of each CDR3. The order of the fields is J gene, D gene, V gene, clone size, CDR3 protein, CDR3 DNA. D genes are given only for firm matches. Clone size is given for some rows only: seen once, a few or many times, or a class if the clone is expanded.

j_call: TRBJ2-3; d_call: TRBD2; v_call: TRBV7-9; clone_size: .; cdr3_aa: CSSSLLASGGTDTQYF; cdr3_nt: TGTTCCAGCAGCTTACTGGCTAGCGGGGGTACAGATACGCAGTATTTT
j_call: TRBJ2-7; d_call: .; v_call: TRBV2; clone_size: .; cdr3_aa: CASSEATLIYEQYF; cdr3_nt: TGTGCCAGCAGTGAAGCTACCCTAATTTACGAGCAGTACTTC
j_call: TRBJ2-3; d_call: .; v_call: TRBV5-4; clone_size: .; cdr3_aa: CASSLKRGGWDTQYF; cdr3_nt: TGTGCCAGCAGCCTAAAAAGGGGGGGCTGGGATACGCAGTATTTT
j_call: TRBJ2-3; d_call: .; v_call: TRBV5-4; clone_size: .; cdr3_aa: CASKHSGTFGTDTQYF; cdr3_nt: TGTGCCAGCAAGCACTCAGGCACCTTTGGCACAGATACGCAGTATTTT
j_call: TRBJ1-6; d_call: TRBD1; v_call: TRBV5-1; clone_size: .; cdr3_aa: CASSADRGRSPLHF; cdr3_nt: TGCGCCAGCAGCGCAGACAGGGGCCGGTCACCCCTCCACTTT
j_call: TRBJ1-3; d_call: TRBD1; v_call: TRBV5-1; clone_size: .; cdr3_aa: CASSQETGHSGNTIYF; cdr3_nt: TGCGCCAGCAGCCAGGAGACAGGGCACTCTGGAAACACCATATATTTT
j_call: TRBJ2-2; d_call: .; v_call: TRBV9; clone_size: .; cdr3_aa: CASSVEGVGELFF; cdr3_nt: TGTGCCAGCAGCGTCGAGGGGGTCGGGGAGCTGTTTTTT
j_call: TRBJ2-3; d_call: TRBD1; v_call: TRBV19; clone_size: .; cdr3_aa: CASSGTGGFTDTQYF; cdr3_nt: TGTGCCAGTAGTGGGACAGGGGGGTTCACAGATACGCAGTATTTT
j_call: TRBJ1-2; d_call: .; v_call: TRBV7-9; clone_size: .; cdr3_aa: CASSSRTGEYGYTF; cdr3_nt: TGTGCCAGCAGCTCCCGTACCGGAGAGTATGGCTACACCTTC
j_call: TRBJ2-7; d_call: .; v_call: TRBV6-1; clone_size: .; cdr3_aa: CASRRDSNYEQYF; cdr3_nt: TGTGCCAGCAGAAGAGACAGTAACTACGAGCAGTACTTC
j_call: TRBJ1-4; d_call: .; v_call: TRBV7-3; clone_size: .; cdr3_aa: CASSTLGGGGSKGWVDEKLFF; cdr3_nt: TGTGCCAGCAGCACCCTCGGGGGGGGCGGGTCCAAGGGGTGGGTGGATGAAAAACTGTTTTTT
j_call: TRBJ1-1; d_call: .; v_call: TRBV7-2; clone_size: once; cdr3_aa: CASSLGLETRNTEAFF; cdr3_nt: TGTGCCAGCAGCTTAGGGCTCGAGACAAGAAACACTGAAGCTTTCTTT
j_call: TRBJ1-1; d_call: .; v_call: TRBV5-1; clone_size: .; cdr3_aa: CASSLGTLNTEAFF; cdr3_nt: TGCGCCAGCAGCTTGGGGACTCTGAACACTGAAGCTTTCTTT
j_call: TRBJ2-1; d_call: .; v_call: TRBV30; clone_size: .; cdr3_aa: CASEESSYNEQFF; cdr3_nt: TGTGCCTCGGAGGAAAGCTCCTACAATGAGCAGTTCTTC
j_call: TRBJ2-7; d_call: TRBD1; v_call: TRBV28; clone_size: .; cdr3_aa: CASRSGQGWNYEQYF; cdr3_nt: TGTGCCAGCAGATCCGGACAGGGATGGAACTACGAGCAGTACTTC
j_call: TRBJ1-1; d_call: .; v_call: TRBV18; clone_size: .; cdr3_aa: CASSPRSPALRAFF; cdr3_nt: TGTGCCAGCTCACCCCGTAGTCCCGCGCTTCGGGCTTTCTTT
j_call: TRBJ2-5; d_call: .; v_call: TRBV5-1; clone_size: .; cdr3_aa: CASGTPGGQGETQYF; cdr3_nt: TGCGCCAGCGGAACACCAGGGGGGCAAGGGGAGACCCAGTACTTC
j_call: TRBJ1-1; d_call: TRBD1; v_call: TRBV2; clone_size: .; cdr3_aa: CASPGQGVTEAFF; cdr3_nt: TGTGCCAGCCCGGGACAGGGGGTTACTGAAGCTTTCTTT
j_call: TRBJ2-7; d_call: .; v_call: TRBV29-1; clone_size: .; cdr3_aa: CSVSDFSYEQYF; cdr3_nt: TGCAGCGTTTCGGACTTCTCCTACGAGCAGTACTTC
j_call: TRBJ2-3; d_call: TRBD2; v_call: TRBV15; clone_size: .; cdr3_aa: CATSSSRGGTDTQYF; cdr3_nt: TGTGCCACCAGCAGCTCGCGGGGGGGCACAGATACGCAGTATTTT
j_call: TRBJ2-2; d_call: .; v_call: TRBV15; clone_size: .; cdr3_aa: CATSGAPGTGELFF; cdr3_nt: TGTGCCACCAGCGGGGCACCGGGCACCGGGGAGCTGTTTTTT
j_call: TRBJ1-4; d_call: TRBD1; v_call: TRBV6-6; clone_size: few; cdr3_aa: CASSYDRGRSKLFF; cdr3_nt: TGTGCCAGCAGTTACGACAGGGGGCGGTCAAAACTGTTTTTT
j_call: TRBJ2-1; d_call: .; v_call: TRBV6-6; clone_size: .; cdr3_aa: CASSYVGRNYNEQFF; cdr3_nt: TGTGCCAGCAGTTACGTGGGCAGGAACTACAATGAGCAGTTCTTC
j_call: TRBJ2-7; d_call: TRBD2; v_call: TRBV30; clone_size: once; cdr3_aa: CAWSLSGTSGSEQYF; cdr3_nt: TGTGCCTGGAGTCTCAGCGGGACTAGCGGTTCCGAGCAGTACTTC
j_call: TRBJ2-7; d_call: TRBD1; v_call: TRBV7-3; clone_size: few; cdr3_aa: CASSLTGQGSYEQYF; cdr3_nt: TGTGCCAGCAGCTTAACAGGACAGGGTTCCTACGAGCAGTACTTC
j_call: TRBJ2-7; d_call: TRBD2; v_call: TRBV6-5; clone_size: few; cdr3_aa: CASSLRTSGDEQYF; cdr3_nt: TGTGCCAGCAGTTTGAGGACTAGCGGGGACGAGCAGTACTTC
j_call: TRBJ1-1; d_call: .; v_call: TRBV19; clone_size: .; cdr3_aa: CASSGTLNTEAFF; cdr3_nt: TGTGCCAGTAGCGGGACACTGAACACTGAAGCTTTCTTT
j_call: TRBJ2-1; d_call: .; v_call: TRBV7-9; clone_size: .; cdr3_aa: CASTHGQLSYNEQFF; cdr3_nt: TGTGCCAGCACCCATGGACAGCTCTCCTACAATGAGCAGTTCTTC
j_call: TRBJ2-7; d_call: TRBD2; v_call: TRBV28; clone_size: .; cdr3_aa: CASRTAGPYEQYF; cdr3_nt: TGTGCCAGCAGAACAGCGGGACCCTACGAGCAGTACTTC
j_call: TRBJ2-1; d_call: TRBD1; v_call: TRBV27; clone_size: .; cdr3_aa: CASSLGTAYNEQFF; cdr3_nt: TGTGCCAGCAGTTTAGGGACAGCCTACAATGAGCAGTTCTTC
j_call: TRBJ2-7; d_call: TRBD1; v_call: TRBV6-5; clone_size: .; cdr3_aa: CASSTTGFEQYF; cdr3_nt: TGTGCCAGCAGTACGACAGGGTTCGAGCAGTACTTC